Below are 20 T cell receptor beta chains sequenced from a single sample in a study of T cell changes during pregnancy in multiple sclerosis. Sequencing used immunoSEQ multiplex PCR; TCRdb keeps in-frame clones, though not all of them. Of around 41,000 clones listed, about 89% are singletons. Sequencing was performed on CD4+ T cells from peripheral blood mononuclear cells, taken in the third trimester of pregnancy. The receptors come from a female donor in good health, enrolled as a control in a pregnancy study.

This sequence joins TRBV29-1 and TRBJ2-7; tentative D call: TRBD2 (5 bases). CDR3 length equals 11 residues. Trimming pared 1 base from V and 5 bases from J, leaving 6 bases between. In germline, CDR1 is SQVTM, CDR2 ANQGSEA. Here the CDR3 DNA reads TGCAGCGTTGAAGCGAGGGACGAGCAGTACTTC. Translated: CSVEARDEQYF.

The chain couples TRBV9 to TRBJ2-7; tentatively, D is TRBD2 (5 bases). V lost 0 bases, J lost 4 bases, and 17 bases lay in between. The germline CDR1 and CDR2 sequences are SGDLS and YYNGEE. The CDR3 totals 16 residues. The CDR3 bases are TGTGCCAGCAGCGTAGACTCGAGGAGGAATCGGTACGAGCAGTACTTC. Encoded protein: CASSVDSRRNRYEQYF.

The V gene is TRBV4-2, the J gene TRBJ2-7; 14 positions match TRBD2. V dropped 0 bases and J dropped 0; count of bases not matched to a gene: 4. CDR3 length: 18 amino acids. The germline V gene has CDR1 LGHNA and CDR2 YNFKEQ. The CDR3: CASSQDLGTSGSSYEQYF. In nucleotides, the CDR3 is TGTGCCAGCAGCCAAGATCTTGGGACTAGCGGGAGCTCCTACGAGCAGTACTTC.

V usage is TRBV6-6 and J usage is TRBJ2-7; 7 nucleotides align to TRBD1. Germline V CDR1 and CDR2: MNHNY, SVGAGI (reference sequence). This CDR3 is 13 amino acids long. With V trimmed by 6 bases and J by 4 bases, 6 bases remained unmatched. The CDR3 DNA is TGTGCCAGCAGCGTACAGGGGAATTACGAGCAGTACTTC. It specifies CASSVQGNYEQYF.

The chain combines TRBV5-6 with TRBJ1-4; TRBD1 might be the D (5 bases). The CDR3 extends over 14 amino acids. Germline V lookup: CDR1 SGHDT, CDR2 YYEEEE. Trimming shortened V by 0 bases and J by 4 bases, and 7 bases separated the two germline ends. Here the CDR3 DNA reads TGTGCCAGCAGCTTGGCCGGGGGTAATGAAAAACTGTTTTTT. Translation gives CASSLAGGNEKLFF.

CDR3 residues: CASSPLAGGSETQYF. CDR3 in DNA: TGTGCCAGCTCACCTCTAGCGGGAGGTTCGGAGACCCAGTACTTC. The chain joins TRBV18 to TRBJ2-5; 11 nucleotides align to TRBD2. The CDR3 has 15 residues. The germline V gene has CDR1 KGHSH and CDR2 LQKENI. J lost 5 bases, V lost 3 bases, and 5 bases had no gene match. The full variable domain, in which reference TRBV18 and TRBJ2-5 provide the parts outside the CDR3, is NAGVMQNPRHLVRRRGQEARLRCSPMKGHSHVYWYRQLPEEGLKFMVYLQKENIIDESGMPKERFSAEFPKEGPSILRIQQVVRGDSAAYFCASSPLAGGSETQYFGPGTRLLVL.

The chain carries TRBV15 and TRBJ1-4; the match to TRBD1 covers 10 bases. CDR3 size: 16 residues. With V trimmed by 5 bases and J by 7 bases, 10 bases remained unmatched. Germline V gene lookup returns CDR1 LNHNV and CDR2 YYDKDF (reference sequence). CDR3 nucleotide sequence: TGTGCCACCAGCCCCGTCACGGACAGGGGGAGTGAAAAACTGTTTTTT. It translates to CATSPVTDRGSEKLFF. Based on the CDR3 plus reference TRBV15 and TRBJ1-4, the full variable domain is DAMVIQNPRYQVTQFGKPVTLSCSQTLNHNVMYWYQQKSSQAPKLLFHYYDKDFNNEADTPDNFQSRRPNTSFCFLDIRSPGLGDTAMYLCATSPVTDRGSEKLFFGSGTQLSVL.

The genes are TRBV6-1 and TRBJ1-5; possibly TRBD1 for D (5 bases). Trimming shortened V by 5 bases and J by 1 base, and 12 bases separated the two germline ends. The CDR3 is 15 amino acids. Germline values: CDR1 MNHNS, CDR2 SASEGT. CDR3 coding DNA: TGTGCCAGCAGTAGCGGGGGGTTGAGCAATCAGCCCCAGCATTTT. Amino acid sequence: CASSSGGLSNQPQHF.

This clone was seen a single time. V usage is TRBV15 and J usage is TRBJ1-2, with D possibly TRBD1 on 5 matching bases. Germline V lookup: CDR1 LNHNV, CDR2 YYDKDF (reference sequence). The CDR3 runs 17 residues. V was shortened by 5 bases and J by 4 bases, with 23 bases between the two germline ends. DNA for the CDR3: TGTGCCACCAGCTTGGATGGGGGGACCCTCAGACTCTATGGCTACACCTTC. Translation: CATSLDGGTLRLYGYTF.

The chain couples TRBV28 to TRBJ2-5; TRBD2 aligns across 7 bases. The germline V gene has CDR1 MDHEN and CDR2 SYDVKM. With 10 bases clipped from V and 3 bases from J, the junction kept 5 bases outside the gene matches. The CDR3 covers 12 residues. The CDR3 DNA follows: TGTGCCATCCGCGGGAGTAAAGAGACCCAGTACTTC. Translating gives CAIRGSKETQYF. Full variable domain (rest looked up from reference TRBV28 and TRBJ2-5): DVKVTQSSRYLVKRTGEKVFLECVQDMDHENMFWYRQDPGLGLRLIYFSYDVKMKEKGDIPEGYSVSREKKERFSLILESASTNQTSMYLCAIRGSKETQYFGPGTRLLVL.

The V call is TRBV11-2, the J call TRBJ2-5, with D possibly TRBD1 on 5 matching bases. This CDR3 has 15 residues. V shed 1 base and J shed 0 bases, with 9 bases lying between them. Germline CDR1 SGHAT, CDR2 FQNNGV. The DNA of the CDR3 is TGTGCCAGCAGCTTAGGACAGCCTTACCAAGAGACCCAGTACTTC. Encoded protein: CASSLGQPYQETQYF. The full variable domain, rest sourced from reference TRBV11-2 and TRBJ2-5, is EAGVAQSPRYKIIEKRQSVAFWCNPISGHATLYWYQQILGQGPKLLIQFQNNGVVDDSQLPKDRFSAERLKGVDSTLKIQPAKLEDSAVYLCASSLGQPYQETQYFGPGTRLLVL.

The chain links TRBV5-1 to TRBJ2-1; TRBD2 matches 12 bases. The germline V gene has CDR1 SGHRS and CDR2 YFSETQ. The CDR3 sequence is 15 residues long. The V and J ends lost 10 bases and 4 bases, in that order; junction bases with no gene match: 9. CDR3 DNA sequence: TGCGCCTCCCGGACTAGCGGGACGGAATACAATGAGCAGTTCTTC. As protein: CASRTSGTEYNEQFF.

This clone was picked up a small number of times. The rearrangement joins TRBV2 to TRBJ1-2; D unclear. The V gene lost 4 bases and the J gene lost 5 bases, with 14 bases spanning the gap. The CDR3 spans 14 residues. Germline V gene sequence: CDR1 SNHLY, CDR2 FYNNEI. CDR3: CASSGPISDYGYTF. The CDR3 DNA reads TGTGCCAGCAGTGGGCCGATATCCGATTATGGCTACACCTTC.

V usage is TRBV7-8 and J usage is TRBJ2-2, with D maybe TRBD1 (5 bases). The CDR3 has 15 amino acids. V lost 5 bases and J 5 bases, leaving 15 bases between the germline ends. From germline, CDR1 is SGHVS and CDR2 FQNEAQ. The CDR3 region is CASSPRTIKTGELFF. The CDR3 bases are TGTGCCAGCAGCCCCCGGACAATTAAGACCGGGGAGCTGTTTTTT.

The chain joins TRBV25-1 to TRBJ2-1, with D possibly TRBD2 on 7 matching bases. V lost 5 bases and J 7 bases, leaving 21 bases between the germline ends. The germline V gene has CDR1 MGHDK and CDR2 SYGVNS. CDR3 length equals 16 residues. CDR3 sequence: CASSMGGGGRWNEQFF. DNA of the CDR3: TGTGCCAGCAGTATGGGAGGGGGGGGGCGCTGGAATGAGCAGTTCTTC.

The gene calls are TRBV27 and TRBJ1-1, with TRBD1 as a possible D gene (5 bases). V lost 4 bases, J lost 11 bases, and 14 bases lay in between. The CDR3 contains 12 residues. Germline V gives CDR1 MNHEY, CDR2 SMNVEV (reference sequence). The CDR3 DNA follows: TGTGCCAGCAGTTGGGGGGAGGGGCTGGCTTTCTTT. It encodes CASSWGEGLAFF.

The V and J genes are TRBV29-1 and TRBJ2-1, with a weak D call TRBD1 (6 bases). The ends were cut back, 7 bases at V and 7 bases at J, with 17 bases in the middle. This CDR3 region has 13 residues. Germline V CDR1 and CDR2: SQVTM, ANQGSEA. CDR3 loop: CSGQGYIGNEQFF. CDR3 sequence (DNA): TGCAGCGGTCAGGGGTATATCGGAAATGAGCAGTTCTTC.

This clone was detected only once. CDR3 in amino acids: CASSPRDRGSHTEAFF. CDR3 bases: TGTGCCAGCTCACCGAGGGACAGGGGGAGTCACACTGAAGCTTTCTTT. The J gene is TRBJ1-1, the V gene TRBV18; 11 positions agree with TRBD1. This CDR3 comprises 16 residues. With 3 bases clipped from V and 3 bases from J, the junction kept 6 bases outside the gene matches. Germline V gene lookup returns CDR1 KGHSH and CDR2 LQKENI.

The chain recombines TRBV11-2 with TRBJ2-5; D is unclear. Trimming left V 3 bases short and J 6 bases short, with 5 bases between. The CDR3 has 11 residues. The germline V gene has CDR1 SGHAT and CDR2 FQNNGV. The CDR3 nucleotides read TGTGCCAGCAGCTTGAGAAAGACCCAGTACTTC. Protein sequence: CASSLRKTQYF.

This clone was seen just once. The J gene is TRBJ1-1, the V gene TRBV7-2; D not resolved. V was clipped by 2 bases and J by 7 bases, with 20 bases between them. The germline gives CDR1 SGHTA, CDR2 FQGNSA. This CDR3 contains 16 residues. The CDR3 is CASSLNPPARVGEAFF. The CDR3 DNA reads TGTGCCAGCAGCTTAAATCCTCCGGCTCGGGTCGGTGAAGCTTTCTTT.